This TCR beta chain was observed in a study of T cells after yellow fever vaccination (dated 2019 in TCRdb). In the study overall: The SMART-Seq v4 Ultra Low Input RNA kit was used to prepare libraries from fractions with low cell numbers. Bulk PBMC replicates and cell subsets were isolated from blood drawn at multiple timepoints before and after both primary and secondary immunization. To follow T-cell clones before and after both primary and booster YFV17D yellow fever vaccination, bulk TCR alpha and beta repertoires underwent longitudinal sequencing. Two healthy male donors, one aged 18 to 30 and one aged 30 to 39 years, were included in the cohort. Points the paper makes about the study in general: After the booster, most clones that had expanded after primary vaccination were detected again (approximately 97% of CD4 and around 88% of CD8), suggesting broad maintenance of memory. Because only a couple of donors were included in the study, the extent to which the findings can be generalized is limited. Computational filtering was required because FACS-sorted repertoires could contain abundant contaminating clonotypes from the bulk population. A small fraction of clonotypes appeared in both the CD4 and CD8 compartments, likely as a result of convergent recombination. The secondary T-cell response was weaker than the primary response but faster, peaking on day 5 instead of day 15.

The table lists this clonotype with a few counts. It has no known antigen specificity. The input lacks base qualities; no much larger clone sits a single base away. CDR1 and CDR2 are read off the germline V gene as SGHTA and FQGNSA. Cut back by 5 bases and 5 bases, the V and J ends lie 15 bases apart. The CDR3, cysteine through phenylalanine, is 14 amino acids long. Of all the DNA, just the CDR3 is kept, 42 bases in frame from base 1. This sample's treatment or condition label indicates: live attenuated yellow fever vaccine strain. Two biological replicates of bulk PBMCs were collected at each blood-draw timepoint. A standard Ficoll-Paque protocol was used to isolate PBMCs from peripheral blood. TriZol was used to extract RNA from bulk PBMCs, CD4 and CD8 fractions, and dextramer-positive and dextramer-negative fractions. Data came from an Illumina NovaSeq 6000. Synthesis of TCR cDNA relied on 5'RACE template switching, a step that introduced a universal primer site along with unique molecular identifiers. Priming for cDNA synthesis came from both the TCR alpha and TCR beta constant segments. Libraries were amplified in two PCR steps, with sample barcodes and sequencing adapters added in the second step. Sequencing of libraries was performed on Illumina HiSeq 2500 (2x100 bp) or NovaSeq (2x150 bp). From the authors' description of their analysis: MIGEC was used to demultiplex reads and collapse the reads into UMI consensus sequences, and MiXCR was used for V(D)J alignment. Clonotypes responding to the vaccine were identified with edgeR on replicate PBMC samples, with the criteria of FDR below 0.01 and a log2 fold change above 5 up to day 15. Bulk clonotypes were assigned CD4 or CD8 identity according to which sequenced CD4 or CD8 repertoire held them at higher abundance. TCRdb reprocessed the public reads (quality trimming at Q25 with fastp, clone calling with MiXCR) and kept in-frame beta chains. Each entry is one CDR3 protein sequence, shown with its most common DNA and genes. TCRdb, not the original authors, processed these V and J calls. Present in this sample are some 340,000 distinct CDR3 sequences, approximately 4% of which were seen just once. The leading ten clones occupy 20% to 25% of the sample.

The origin of this receptor is a man aged 18 to 30 who received the YFV17D yellow fever vaccine. The rearranged chain carries TRBV7-2 and TRBJ2-5; the best D guess is TRBD2, with 6 bases matching. Sequences were derived from PBMCs, sampled 5 days after the yellow fever booster vaccination. The nucleotide sequence is given as TGTGCCAGCAGCCCCCTGGGGGGTCGGGAGACCCAGTACTTC. This sequence encodes CASSPLGGRETQYF. Supplemented by the reference TRBV7-2 and TRBJ2-5 proteins around the CDR3, the complete variable domain is GAGVSQSPSNKVTEKGKDVELRCDPISGHTALYWYRQSLGQGLEFLIYFQGNSAPDKSGLPSDRFSAERTGGSVSTLTIQRTQQEDSAVYLCASSPLGGRETQYFGPGTRLLVL.